This T cell receptor (beta chain) was sequenced in a study of blood T cell repertoires in COVID-19. The CDR3 has 14 amino acids. V shed 2 bases and J 2 bases; nucleotides not matched to a gene: 2. CDR1 MNHEY and CDR2 SMNVEV come from the germline V gene (reference sequence). The data were produced by immunoSEQ multiplex PCR, yet TCRdb's version contains in-frame clones alone and is incomplete. The profile covers 21,000 or so clones, with 85% to 90% appearing a single time and about 4% taken by the ten largest. V and J are TRBV27 and TRBJ2-5, with TRBD2 matching over 7 bases. The origin of this receptor is a man aged 50 to 59 with active COVID-19. Sequences were obtained from peripheral blood. CDR3 residues: CASSLGRGQETQYF. The CDR3 coding sequence is TGTGCCAGCAGTTTAGGGCGGGGGCAAGAGACCCAGTACTTC.